These 28 T cell receptor beta chains were sequenced from one sample in a study of shared clonotypes between healthy human individuals. Naive CD8 cells lacked CD45RO, underwent positive selection for CCR7 and left out terminally differentiated effector memory CD45RA+ cells. Clones were read by immunoSEQ multiplex PCR, and TCRdb kept only the in-frame ones, dropping some. The table records about 2.1 million clones, approximately 92% of them present only once. Sample: naive CD8+ T cells from PBMCs. The source of these receptors is a man aged 18 to 35 in good health. Some clones in this sample may be carry-over from other donors' samples.

The chain recombines TRBV6-1 with TRBJ2-1; 10 bases map to TRBD2. This CDR3 spans 14 amino acids. The germline V gene has CDR1 MNHNS and CDR2 SASEGT. The V segment lost 6 bases and the J segment 6 bases; nucleotides outside the gene matches: 5. CDR3: CASREREGRNEQFF. CDR3 DNA: TGTGCCAGCAGGGAGCGGGAGGGCCGCAATGAGCAGTTCTTC.

The chain links TRBV10-1 to TRBJ2-2, with D possibly being TRBD1 (6 bases). The CDR3 consists of 15 residues. Germline V lookup: CDR1 WNHNN, CDR2 SYGVQD (reference sequence). V lost 2 bases, J lost 7 bases, and 14 bases lay in between. CDR3 residues: CASSEEQGEDGELFF. The CDR3 coding sequence is TGCGCCAGCAGTGAGGAACAGGGTGAGGACGGGGAGCTGTTTTTT.

V gene TRBV6-5 combines with J gene TRBJ1-2, with D hard to call. The germline V and J ends were trimmed by 9 bases and 4 bases, with 21 bases remaining between them. This CDR3 has 15 residues. The germline V gene encodes CDR1 MNHEY and CDR2 SVGAGI. CDR3 coding DNA: TGTGCCAGTAAAAAGTCCCCCTTGGATTCCTATGGCTACACCTTC. This codes for CASKKSPLDSYGYTF.

The chain combines TRBV27 with TRBJ2-7; the match to TRBD2 covers 10 bases. CDR3 size: 15 residues. The germline gives CDR1 MNHEY, CDR2 SMNVEV (reference sequence). Trimming took 4 bases from V and 2 from J; bases not matched to a gene: 5. CDR3 residues: CASSYSSGSPYEQYF. The CDR3 DNA reads as TGTGCCAGCAGTTACTCTAGCGGGAGCCCCTACGAGCAGTACTTC.

Comment on this clone: The same CDR3 can be traced to other DNA sequences in this sample. This rearrangement joins TRBV5-6 to TRBJ2-7; no clear D gene. Germline loops: CDR1 SGHDT, CDR2 YYEEEE. The length of the CDR3 is 11 residues. Deletions cut 0 bases from V and 10 bases from J, with 8 bases between. The chain's CDR3 is CASSLEAEQYF. The CDR3 DNA follows: TGTGCCAGCAGCTTGGAGGCAGAACAGTACTTC.

Notes on this clone: The sample holds other DNA sequences that translate to the same CDR3. The CDR3 DNA reads as TGTGCCAGCAGTTTATTAGGGACCTACGAGCAGTACTTC. This sequence encodes CASSLLGTYEQYF. The chain links TRBV27 to TRBJ2-7; no definite D call. Germline V gives CDR1 MNHEY, CDR2 SMNVEV (reference sequence). This CDR3 comprises 13 residues. V was shortened by 1 base and J by 2 bases, with 6 bases between the two germline ends.

This chain joins TRBV27 and TRBJ2-7; TRBD2 aligns across 16 bases. This CDR3 is built from 18 residues. Looked up from germline, CDR1 is MNHEY and CDR2 is SMNVEV (reference sequence). V trimming: 2 bases; J trimming: 2 bases; junction bases outside the gene matches: 6. The CDR3 region is CASSLRGTSGRGTYEQYF. The CDR3 region has the DNA TGTGCCAGCAGTTTAAGGGGGACTAGCGGGAGGGGGACCTACGAGCAGTACTTC.

The V gene is TRBV7-8, the J gene TRBJ2-7; TRBD2 matches at 8 bases. With 4 bases clipped from V and 6 bases from J, the junction kept 11 bases outside the gene matches. From germline, CDR1 is SGHVS and CDR2 FQNEAQ. This CDR3 is built from 15 residues. The CDR3 nucleotides are TGTGCCAGCAGCTCGGAGGGACTAGATTTTTTCGAGCAGTACTTC. It codes for CASSSEGLDFFEQYF.

This chain joins TRBV5-8 and TRBJ1-5; D gene uncertain. The CDR3 length is 15 residues. The V and J ends lost 0 bases and 1 base respectively, with 8 bases between them. Germline values: CDR1 SGHTS, CDR2 YDEGEE. The CDR3 sequence is CASSLAETSNQPQHF. In DNA, the CDR3 is TGTGCCAGCAGCTTGGCCGAGACAAGCAATCAGCCCCAGCATTTT.

The CDR3 sequence is CASSLEVSLPTEAFF. CDR3 bases: TGTGCCAGCAGCTTGGAGGTGAGCCTACCCACTGAAGCTTTCTTT. V and J are TRBV5-6 and TRBJ1-1; D call uncertain. Germline CDR1 is SGHDT and CDR2 is YYEEEE. The CDR3 runs to 15 residues. Between the trimmed V and J ends, which lost 0 bases and 4 bases, there was a span of 13 bases.

V is TRBV7-2 and J is TRBJ2-1; 8 bases are shared with TRBD1. The CDR3 sequence is 13 residues long. The germline V gene has CDR1 SGHTA and CDR2 FQGNSA. V shed 4 bases and J 8 bases; nucleotides not matched to a gene: 4. CDR3 nucleotides: TGTGCCAGCAGCTCGACAGGGGCCCATGAGCAGTTCTTC. Protein product: CASSSTGAHEQFF.

The gene calls are TRBV9 and TRBJ2-1; TRBD1 agrees at 7 bases. V shed 4 bases and J 7 bases; nucleotides not matched to a gene: 17. CDR3 length: 17 residues. The germline V gene has CDR1 SGDLS and CDR2 YYNGEE. DNA for the CDR3: TGTGCCAGCAGCCCCATGACAGGGTTGTTTATCTTAAATGAGCAGTTCTTC. Residues: CASSPMTGLFILNEQFF.

The chain carries TRBV5-1 and TRBJ2-2, with D uncertain. The CDR3 covers 15 residues. Trimming removed 3 bases from V and 3 bases from J, with 12 bases in between. Germline V gene sequence: CDR1 SGHRS, CDR2 YFSETQ. This chain's CDR3 is CASSSQLEDTGELFF. Written as DNA, the CDR3 is TGCGCCAGCAGCTCCCAACTCGAGGACACCGGGGAGCTGTTTTTT.

This rearrangement joins TRBV27 to TRBJ2-1; D is unclear. CDR1 is MNHEY, CDR2 SMNVEV, per germline (reference sequence). V shed 2 bases and J shed 4 bases, with 12 bases lying between them. This CDR3 is built from 15 residues. The CDR3 spells CASSLRAPGYNEQFF. The CDR3 nucleotides are TGTGCCAGCAGTTTAAGGGCCCCAGGATACAATGAGCAGTTCTTC.

The V and J genes are TRBV19 and TRBJ1-5; D call uncertain. Between the trimmed V and J ends, which lost 8 bases and 6 bases, there was a span of 23 bases. Germline-derived CDR1 and CDR2 are LNHDA and SQIVND (reference sequence). There are 16 residues in the CDR3. The CDR3 nucleotides are TGTGCCAGTGCAAACGCCGGGAGCGCGGGGTTTCAGCCCCAGCATTTT. Encoded protein: CASANAGSAGFQPQHF.

This clone has a handful of counts. This chain uses TRBV28 with TRBJ1-5, with D unresolved. Germline lookup yields CDR1 MDHEN and CDR2 SYDVKM. V dropped 7 bases and J dropped 5 bases, with 9 bases sitting between them. This CDR3 is 12 amino acids long. Here the CDR3 reads CASIGWDQPQHF. CDR3 DNA sequence: TGTGCCAGCATAGGGTGGGATCAGCCCCAGCATTTT.

V gene TRBV10-1 combines with J gene TRBJ2-1, with TRBD2 matching 10 bases. Germline V gives CDR1 WNHNN, CDR2 SYGVQD (reference sequence). V lost 4 bases and J lost 4; bases outside the gene matches: 10. This CDR3 contains 17 residues. CDR3 DNA sequence: TGCGCCAGCAGTGTAGGGGCTAGCGGGAGTAGGTACAATGAGCAGTTCTTC. This translates into CASSVGASGSRYNEQFF.

The chain has TRBV9 and TRBJ2-7; tentatively, D is TRBD1 (5 bases). The V gene lost 2 bases and the J gene lost 6 bases, with 15 bases spanning the gap. CDR3 length: 14 amino acids. Germline CDR1 reads SGDLS; CDR2 reads YYNGEE. The CDR3 bases are TGTGCCAGCAGCGTTTCAGGACACCCTTCCGAGCAGTACTTC. Protein product: CASSVSGHPSEQYF.

Concerning this clone itself: An end of the junction differs from the germline gene, which may be a read error. This chain joins TRBV7-3 and TRBJ1-2, with TRBD1 as a possible D gene (5 bases). CDR1 SGHTA and CDR2 FQGTGA come from the germline V gene. CDR3 size: 16 residues. The CDR3, as DNA: TGTGCCAGCAGTTTAACCGGCAGGGTCGTAACGGATGGCTACACCTTC. Translation: CASSLTGRVVTDGYTF.

V usage is TRBV7-9 and J usage is TRBJ2-7; tentative D call: TRBD2 (5 bases). Germline V gives CDR1 SEHNR, CDR2 FQNEAQ (reference sequence). V was cut by 4 bases and J by 5 bases, with 12 bases left in between. The CDR3 is made up of 13 amino acids. DNA of the CDR3: TGTGCCAGCAGCTGGTCGGGGTCCAACGAGCAGTACTTC. Translating it yields CASSWSGSNEQYF.

The chain recombines TRBV15 with TRBJ2-1, with D unclear. In germline, CDR1 is LNHNV, CDR2 YYDKDF (reference sequence). The CDR3 has 15 amino acids. V was clipped by 0 bases and J by 3 bases, with 9 bases between them. The CDR3 region has the DNA TGTGCCACCAGCAGAGAAGGGCGCAACTACAATGAGCAGTTCTTC. It translates to CATSREGRNYNEQFF.

The chain employs TRBV7-9 and TRBJ2-1; weak D call: TRBD2 (5 bases). This CDR3 is built from 12 residues. From germline, CDR1 is SEHNR and CDR2 FQNEAQ (reference sequence). V lost 5 bases, J lost 10 bases, and 12 bases lay in between. CDR3 sequence: CASSTLAWEQFF. The DNA for the CDR3 is TGTGCCAGCAGCACCCTAGCTTGGGAGCAGTTCTTC.

Comments on this clone: An end of the junction differs from the germline gene, which may be a read error. The chain employs TRBV5-6 and TRBJ1-2; a weak D match, TRBD1 (5 bases). The CDR3 loop spans 15 amino acids. The germline gives CDR1 SGHDT, CDR2 YYEEEE. CDR3 nucleotides: TGTGCCAGCAGCTTGGTGGGGCATATGAACTATAGCTACACCTTC. Translating it yields CASSLVGHMNYSYTF. The full variable domain, with the rest looked up from reference TRBV5-6 and TRBJ1-2, is DAGVTQSPTHLIKTRGQQVTLRCSPKSGHDTVSWYQQALGQGPQFIFQYYEEEERQRGNFPDRFSGHQFPNYSSELNVNALLLGDSALYLCASSLVGHMNYSYTFGSGTRLTVV.

The chain uses TRBV27 and TRBJ1-2; D unclear. Trimming pared 5 bases from V and 2 bases from J, leaving 18 bases between. Per germline, CDR1 MNHEY and CDR2 SMNVEV (reference sequence). The CDR3 is made up of 16 amino acids. As DNA, the CDR3 is TGTGCCAGCAGTGCGCATTTGGGCAGGCAAAACTATGGCTACACCTTC. This gives the protein CASSAHLGRQNYGYTF.

This chain uses TRBV7-9 with TRBJ2-7; 7 nucleotides align to TRBD1. The germline V gene has CDR1 SEHNR and CDR2 FQNEAQ (reference sequence). V was clipped by 5 bases and J by 0 bases; unmatched bases: 7. The CDR3 totals 15 residues. CDR3 region: CASSPWTGSSYEQYF. The CDR3 DNA follows: TGTGCCAGCAGCCCTTGGACAGGAAGCTCCTACGAGCAGTACTTC.

The chain employs TRBV7-2 and TRBJ2-7, with 8 positions matching TRBD2. The V gene end was trimmed by 1 base and the J gene end by 3 bases; junction bases not matched to a gene: 11. This CDR3 is 17 amino acids long. The germline V gene has CDR1 SGHTA and CDR2 FQGNSA. The CDR3 nucleotides read TGTGCCAGCAGCTTAGGTCTAGCGGGTCCCATCCTCTACGAGCAGTACTTC. This codes for CASSLGLAGPILYEQYF.

Points on this clone: Distinct nucleotide sequences in the sample also encode this CDR3. The rearrangement links TRBV27 to TRBJ2-7; 13 bases fit TRBD2. Germline lookup yields CDR1 MNHEY and CDR2 SMNVEV (reference sequence). The CDR3 is 15 amino acids. With 4 bases clipped from V and 2 bases from J, the junction kept 2 bases outside the gene matches. The CDR3 loop reads CASSWGLAGTYEQYF. As DNA, the CDR3 is TGTGCCAGCAGTTGGGGACTAGCGGGGACCTACGAGCAGTACTTC.

Turning to this clone: A junction boundary mismatches the germline segment, possibly from a read error. This same CDR3 is encoded by further DNA sequences in the sample. The chain joins TRBV29-1 to TRBJ2-2; a weak D match, TRBD2 (5 bases). The CDR3 length is 13 residues. Germline CDR1 SQVTM, CDR2 ANQGSEA. The CDR3 DNA reads as TGCAGCGTTGATAATGGAAACACCGGGGAGCTGTTTTTC. Its translation is CSVDNGNTGELFF.